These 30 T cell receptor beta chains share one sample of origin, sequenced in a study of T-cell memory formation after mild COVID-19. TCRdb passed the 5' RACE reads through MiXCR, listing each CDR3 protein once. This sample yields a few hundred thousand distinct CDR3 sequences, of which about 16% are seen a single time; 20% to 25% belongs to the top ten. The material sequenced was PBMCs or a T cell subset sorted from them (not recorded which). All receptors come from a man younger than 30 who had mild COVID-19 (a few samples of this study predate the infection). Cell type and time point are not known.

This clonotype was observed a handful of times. The CDR3 here is CASSHSRTVTGELFF. The CDR3 DNA reads as TGTGCCAGCAGCCATTCTCGGACCGTTACCGGGGAGCTGTTTTTT. V usage is TRBV7-9 and J usage is TRBJ2-2; D unresolved. Germline-derived CDR1 and CDR2 are SEHNR and FQNEAQ (reference sequence). CDR3 size: 15 residues. Trimming took 5 bases from V and 5 from J, leaving 15 bases between them.

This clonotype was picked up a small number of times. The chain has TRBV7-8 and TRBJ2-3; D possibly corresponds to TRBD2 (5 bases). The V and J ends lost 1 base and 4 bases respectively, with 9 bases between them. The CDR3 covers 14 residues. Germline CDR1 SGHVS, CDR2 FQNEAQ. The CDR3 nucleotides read TGTGCCAGCAGCTTAGTCGGGGTCCCAGATACGCAGTATTTT. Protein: CASSLVGVPDTQYF.

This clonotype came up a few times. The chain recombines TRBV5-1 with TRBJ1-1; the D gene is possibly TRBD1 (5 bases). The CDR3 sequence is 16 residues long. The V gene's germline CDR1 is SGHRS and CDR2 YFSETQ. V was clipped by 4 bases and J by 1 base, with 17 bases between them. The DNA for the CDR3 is TGCGCCAGCAGCCGTGGGGACCCCTGGAGGAACACTGAAGCTTTCTTT. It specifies CASSRGDPWRNTEAFF.

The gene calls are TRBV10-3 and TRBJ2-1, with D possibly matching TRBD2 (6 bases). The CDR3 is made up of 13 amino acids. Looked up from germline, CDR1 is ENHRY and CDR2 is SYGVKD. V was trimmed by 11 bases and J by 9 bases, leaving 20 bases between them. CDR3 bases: TGTGCCCGCAGCCAGGGAGGTTTCGGTGAGCAGTTCTTC. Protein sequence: CARSQGGFGEQFF.

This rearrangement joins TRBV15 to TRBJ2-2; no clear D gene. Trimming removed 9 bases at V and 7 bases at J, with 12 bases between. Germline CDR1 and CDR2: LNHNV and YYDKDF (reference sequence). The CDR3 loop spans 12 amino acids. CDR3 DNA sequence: TGTGCCACGAGCGCTTGGGGCGGGGAGCTGTTTTTT. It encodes CATSAWGGELFF.

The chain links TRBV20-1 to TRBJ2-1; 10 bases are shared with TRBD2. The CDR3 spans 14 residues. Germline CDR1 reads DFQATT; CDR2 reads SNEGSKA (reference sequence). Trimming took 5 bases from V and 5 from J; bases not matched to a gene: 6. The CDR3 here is CSAPSGGLHNEQFF. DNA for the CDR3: TGCAGTGCTCCTAGCGGGGGCCTACACAATGAGCAGTTCTTC.

The CDR3 DNA sequence: TGTGCCAGCAGCTTAGTGATGGCCGGGACAGGGGGAGATACGCAGTATTTT. It translates to CASSLVMAGTGGDTQYF. This chain connects TRBV7-2 to TRBJ2-3; TRBD1 matches at 11 bases. This CDR3 contains 17 residues. Losses at the gene ends were 1 base for V and 5 bases for J; bases not matched to a gene: 8. The V gene's germline CDR1 is SGHTA and CDR2 FQGNSA.

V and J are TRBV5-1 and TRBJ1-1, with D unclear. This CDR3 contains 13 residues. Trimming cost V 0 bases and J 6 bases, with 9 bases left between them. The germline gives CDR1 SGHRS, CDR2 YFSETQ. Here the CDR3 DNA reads TGCGCCAGCAGCTTGGTTCAGGTGGCTGAAGCTTTCTTT. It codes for CASSLVQVAEAFF.

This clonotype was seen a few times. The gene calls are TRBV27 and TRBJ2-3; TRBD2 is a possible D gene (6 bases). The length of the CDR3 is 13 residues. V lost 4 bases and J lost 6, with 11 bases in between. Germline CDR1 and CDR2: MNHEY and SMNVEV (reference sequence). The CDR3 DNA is TGTGCCAGCAGTTCCGGGGGTTACGATACGCAGTATTTT. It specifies CASSSGGYDTQYF.

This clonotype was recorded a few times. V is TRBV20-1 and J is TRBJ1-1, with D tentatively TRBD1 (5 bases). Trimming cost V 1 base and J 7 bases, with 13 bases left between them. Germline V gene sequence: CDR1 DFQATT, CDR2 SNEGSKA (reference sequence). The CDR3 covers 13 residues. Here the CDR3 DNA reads TGCAGTGCTAGAGTCGCGGGACGGGGTGAAGCTTTCTTT. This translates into CSARVAGRGEAFF.

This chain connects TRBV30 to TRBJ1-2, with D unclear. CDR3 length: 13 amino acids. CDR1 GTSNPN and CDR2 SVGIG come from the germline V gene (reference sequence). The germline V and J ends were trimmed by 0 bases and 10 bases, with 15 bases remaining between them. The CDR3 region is CAWSVRTADDYTF. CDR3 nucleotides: TGTGCCTGGAGTGTACGGACCGCAGACGACTACACCTTC.

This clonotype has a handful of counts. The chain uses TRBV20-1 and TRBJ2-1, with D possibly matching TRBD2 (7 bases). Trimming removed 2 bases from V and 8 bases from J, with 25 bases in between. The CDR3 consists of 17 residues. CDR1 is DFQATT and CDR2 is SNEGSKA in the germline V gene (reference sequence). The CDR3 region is CSARSQPRGAANYEQFF. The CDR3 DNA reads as TGCAGTGCTAGATCACAACCCCGGGGGGCGGCAAACTATGAGCAGTTCTTC.

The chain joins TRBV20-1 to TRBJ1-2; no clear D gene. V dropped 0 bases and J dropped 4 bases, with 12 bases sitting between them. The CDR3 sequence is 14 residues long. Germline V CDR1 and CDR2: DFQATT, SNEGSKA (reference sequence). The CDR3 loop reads CSAREEHLGYGYTF. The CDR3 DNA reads TGCAGTGCTAGAGAGGAACACCTGGGCTATGGCTACACCTTC.

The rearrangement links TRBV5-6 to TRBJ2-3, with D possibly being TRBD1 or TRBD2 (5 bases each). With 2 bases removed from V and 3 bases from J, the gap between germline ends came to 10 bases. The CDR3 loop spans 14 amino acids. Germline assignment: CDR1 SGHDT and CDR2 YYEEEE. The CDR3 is CASSLSWGTDTQYF. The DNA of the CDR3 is TGTGCCAGCAGCTTAAGCTGGGGGACAGATACGCAGTATTTT. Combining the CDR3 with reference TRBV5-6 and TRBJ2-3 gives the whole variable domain DAGVTQSPTHLIKTRGQQVTLRCSPKSGHDTVSWYQQALGQGPQFIFQYYEEEERQRGNFPDRFSGHQFPNYSSELNVNALLLGDSALYLCASSLSWGTDTQYFGPGTRLTVL.

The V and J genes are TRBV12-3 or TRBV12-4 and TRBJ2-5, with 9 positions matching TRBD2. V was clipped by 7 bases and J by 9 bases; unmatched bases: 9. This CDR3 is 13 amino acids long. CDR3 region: CASNAGGQEAQYF. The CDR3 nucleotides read TGTGCCAGCAACGCGGGGGGGCAGGAGGCCCAGTACTTC.

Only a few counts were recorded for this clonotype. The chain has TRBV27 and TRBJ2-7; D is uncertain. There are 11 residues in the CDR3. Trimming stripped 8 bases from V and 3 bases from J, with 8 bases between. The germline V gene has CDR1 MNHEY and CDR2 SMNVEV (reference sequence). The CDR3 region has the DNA TGTGCCAGCGGCCGGAACTACGAGCAGTACGTC. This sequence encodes CASGRNYEQYV.

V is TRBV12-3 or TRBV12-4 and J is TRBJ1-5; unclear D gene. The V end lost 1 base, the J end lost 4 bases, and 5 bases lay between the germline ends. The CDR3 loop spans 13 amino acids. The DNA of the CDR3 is TGTGCCAGCAGTTTAGTGCGAAATCAGCCCCAGCATTTT. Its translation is CASSLVRNQPQHF.

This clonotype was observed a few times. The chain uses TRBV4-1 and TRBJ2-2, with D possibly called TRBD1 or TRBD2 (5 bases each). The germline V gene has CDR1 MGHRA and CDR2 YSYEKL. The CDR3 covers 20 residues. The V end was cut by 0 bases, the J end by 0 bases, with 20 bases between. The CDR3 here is CASSQEGDSSIPANTGELFF. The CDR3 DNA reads TGCGCCAGCAGCCAAGAGGGAGACAGTTCGATTCCGGCGAACACCGGGGAGCTGTTTTTT.

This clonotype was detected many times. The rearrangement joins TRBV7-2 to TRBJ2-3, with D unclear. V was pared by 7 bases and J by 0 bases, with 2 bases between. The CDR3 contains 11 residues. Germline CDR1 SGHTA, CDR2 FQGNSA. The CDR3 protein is CASTSTDTQYF. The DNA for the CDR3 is TGTGCCAGCACTAGCACAGATACGCAGTATTTT.

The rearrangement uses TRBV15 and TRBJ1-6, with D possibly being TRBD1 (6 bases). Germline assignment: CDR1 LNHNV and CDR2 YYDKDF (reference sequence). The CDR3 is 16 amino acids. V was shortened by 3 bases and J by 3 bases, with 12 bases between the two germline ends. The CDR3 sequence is CATSRDDRLYNSPLHF. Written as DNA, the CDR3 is TGTGCCACCAGCAGGGATGACAGGCTCTATAATTCACCCCTCCACTTT.

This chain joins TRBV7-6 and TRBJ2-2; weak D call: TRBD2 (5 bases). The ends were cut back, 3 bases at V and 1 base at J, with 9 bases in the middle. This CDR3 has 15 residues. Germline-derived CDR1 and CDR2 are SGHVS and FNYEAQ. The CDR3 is CASSFTSENTGELFF. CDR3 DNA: TGTGCCAGCAGCTTTACTAGTGAGAACACCGGGGAGCTGTTTTTT.

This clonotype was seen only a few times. The CDR3 DNA sequence: TGTGCCACCAGCAGAGGACAGGGGGCTATAAATGAGCAGTTCTTC. It codes for CATSRGQGAINEQFF. This sequence joins TRBV15 and TRBJ2-1; TRBD1 matches at 10 bases. CDR1 is LNHNV and CDR2 is YYDKDF in the germline V gene (reference sequence). V dropped 1 base and J dropped 7; count of bases not matched to a gene: 4. The CDR3 loop spans 15 amino acids.

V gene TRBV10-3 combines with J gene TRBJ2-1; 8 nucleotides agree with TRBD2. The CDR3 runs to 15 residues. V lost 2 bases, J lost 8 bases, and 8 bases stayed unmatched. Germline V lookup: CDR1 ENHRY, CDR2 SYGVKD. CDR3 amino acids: CAISEEISGGDEQFF. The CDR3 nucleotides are TGTGCCATCAGTGAGGAAATCAGCGGGGGAGATGAGCAGTTCTTC.

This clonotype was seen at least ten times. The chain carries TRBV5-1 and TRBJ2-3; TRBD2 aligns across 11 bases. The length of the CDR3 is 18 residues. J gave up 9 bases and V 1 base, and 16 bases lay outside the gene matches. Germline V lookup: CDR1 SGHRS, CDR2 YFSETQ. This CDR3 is CASSLSPAVAGGPSTQYF. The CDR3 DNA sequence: TGCGCCAGCAGCTTGTCCCCTGCGGTAGCGGGGGGGCCAAGCACGCAGTATTTT.

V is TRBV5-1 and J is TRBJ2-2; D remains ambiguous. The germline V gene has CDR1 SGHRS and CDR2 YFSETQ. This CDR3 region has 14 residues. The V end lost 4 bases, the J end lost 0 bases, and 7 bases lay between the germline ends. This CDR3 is CASSGKTNTGELFF. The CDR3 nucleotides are TGCGCCAGCAGCGGGAAGACGAACACCGGGGAGCTGTTTTTT.

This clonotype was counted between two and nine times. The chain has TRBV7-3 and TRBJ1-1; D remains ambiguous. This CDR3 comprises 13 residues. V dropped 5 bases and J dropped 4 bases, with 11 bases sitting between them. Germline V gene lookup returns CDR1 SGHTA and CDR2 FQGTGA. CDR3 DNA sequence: TGTGCCAGCAGCCACGATCGGGGCACTGAAGCTTTCTTT. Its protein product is CASSHDRGTEAFF. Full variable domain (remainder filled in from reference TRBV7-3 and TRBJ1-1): GAGVSQTPSNKVTEKGKYVELRCDPISGHTALYWYRQSLGQGPEFLIYFQGTGAADDSGLPNDRFFAVRPEGSVSTLKIQRTERGDSAVYLCASSHDRGTEAFFGQGTRLTVV.

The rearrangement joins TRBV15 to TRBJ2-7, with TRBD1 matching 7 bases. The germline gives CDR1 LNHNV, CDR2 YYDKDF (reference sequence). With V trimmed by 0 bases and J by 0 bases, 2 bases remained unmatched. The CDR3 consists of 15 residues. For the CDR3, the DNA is TGTGCCACCAGCAGAGAACAGGGGAGCTCCTACGAGCAGTACGTC. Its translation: CATSREQGSSYEQYV.

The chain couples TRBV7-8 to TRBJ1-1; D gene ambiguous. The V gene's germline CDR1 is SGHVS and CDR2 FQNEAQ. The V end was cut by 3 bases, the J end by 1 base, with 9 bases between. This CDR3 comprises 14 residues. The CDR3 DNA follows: TGTGCCAGCAGCTTGTCTGTTGGGAACACTGAAGCTTTCTTT. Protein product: CASSLSVGNTEAFF.

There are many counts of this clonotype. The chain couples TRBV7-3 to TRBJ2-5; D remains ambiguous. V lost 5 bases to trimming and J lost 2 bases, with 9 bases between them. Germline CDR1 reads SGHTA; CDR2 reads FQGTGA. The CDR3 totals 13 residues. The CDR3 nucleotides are TGTGCCAGCAGCACGGACCCTCAAGAGACCCAGTACTTC. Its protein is CASSTDPQETQYF.

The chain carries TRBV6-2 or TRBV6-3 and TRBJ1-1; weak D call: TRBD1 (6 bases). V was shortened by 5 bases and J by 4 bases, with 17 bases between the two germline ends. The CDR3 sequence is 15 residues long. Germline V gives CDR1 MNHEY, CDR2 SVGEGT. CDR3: CASSPLAGAGTEAFF. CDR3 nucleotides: TGTGCCAGCAGTCCCCTAGCAGGGGCGGGCACTGAAGCTTTCTTT.